This record looks at one T cell receptor (beta chain) sequence and its context. Its antigen is unknown. The sample comes from a study of T cell responses to AZD1222 COVID-19 vaccine. General study findings and limits: Regions left unmutated in variants are reportedly the target of nearly half of spike-specific TCRs. There were vaccine-associated CD4 TCRs across spike, dominant at 160-218 and 743-854.

Profiled with immunoSEQ multiplex PCR; TCRdb holds only in-frame clones, not every one. In the table there are 90,000 or so clones, over 70% of which are singletons. V dropped 5 bases and J dropped 0 bases, with 8 bases sitting between them. The CDR3 contains 14 residues. CDR1 and CDR2 from the germline V gene are SGHVS and FQNEAQ. This receptor was obtained from an adult in good health. The sequencing used peripheral blood, collected on day 0 of AZD1222 vaccination. The chain uses TRBV7-8 and TRBJ1-3; unclear D gene. The CDR3 nucleotides read TGTGCCAGCAGCATCACGAGCTCTGGAAACACCATATATTTT. Protein product: CASSITSSGNTIYF.